This T cell receptor (beta chain) is from a study of graft-versus-host responses after intestinal transplantation. Plating of about 200,000 CFSE-labeled responder cells was done together with about 200,000 irradiated, violet-dye-labeled stimulator cells. By proportion, this clone is medium-sized (0.01 to 0.1%). Method: immunoSEQ multiplex PCR; TCRdb's copy keeps in-frame clones and lacks some. The data hold several thousand clones, with 30% to 40% observed a single time. The CDR3 is 14 amino acids. From germline, CDR1 is MDHEN and CDR2 SYDVKM. V lost 7 bases, J lost 8 bases, and 12 bases stayed unmatched. Overall study results and limits: GvH clones were identified in recipient marrow, with some first appearing in ileum or blood.

The chain combines TRBV28 with TRBJ1-2, with 8 bases aligning to TRBD1. The origin of this receptor is a human patient who received an intestinal transplant. Sequencing was performed on alloreactive CD4+ T cells from a mixed lymphocyte reaction culture, taken before intestinal transplant. Subset here: CFSE-low proliferating T cells sorted from roughly six-day pre-transplant mixed lymphocyte reaction (GvH or HvG direction). CDR3 region: CASTPTGAGYGYTF. In DNA form, the CDR3 reads TGTGCCAGCACTCCGACAGGGGCGGGATACGGCTACACCTTC.